One sample yielded the 24 T cell receptor beta chains listed below, sequenced in a study of long-term antiretroviral therapy in people with HIV. The authors ran the immunoSEQ assay, v3.0, at survey level. Repertoires were generated with immunoSEQ multiplex PCR, while TCRdb's copy carries only in-frame clones and drops some. In the table there are roughly 30,000 clones, about 80% of which are singletons. The sample consisted of unsorted PBMCs, taken 0.3 years after starting antiretroviral therapy. Receptors originate from a man aged 40-49 years with HIV.

The rearrangement links TRBV5-4 to TRBJ2-7; TRBD1 matches at 7 bases. Germline CDR1 and CDR2: SGHNT and YYREEE (reference sequence). This CDR3 has 15 amino acids. V lost 2 bases, J lost 3 bases, and 8 bases stayed unmatched. The CDR3 reads CASSFGRGSYYEQYF. DNA of the CDR3: TGTGCCAGCAGCTTTGGCAGGGGGTCCTACTACGAGCAGTACTTC.

The chain uses TRBV6-4 and TRBJ2-3; D may match TRBD1 or TRBD2 (7 bases each). Trimming removed 3 bases from V and 6 bases from J, with 10 bases in between. Germline lookup yields CDR1 MRHNA and CDR2 SNTAGT. CDR3 size: 13 residues. CDR3 sequence: CASSDQGGDTQYF. In nucleotides, the CDR3 is TGTGCCAGCAGTGATCAGGGGGGGGATACGCAGTATTTT.

The chain is built from TRBV11-1 and TRBJ2-7; TRBD1 matches 8 bases. Germline V gene data show CDR1 as SGHAT and CDR2 as FQDESV (reference sequence). The ends lost 4 bases at V and 3 bases at J; junction bases unmatched: 5. CDR3 length equals 14 residues. The CDR3 coding sequence is TGTGCCAGCAGCTCAGTGGGGACAGGCTACGAGCAGTACTTC. Translating gives CASSSVGTGYEQYF.

The chain has TRBV5-1 and TRBJ2-7; 9 positions agree with TRBD2. The CDR3 has 15 residues. Germline lookup yields CDR1 SGHRS and CDR2 YFSETQ. J was trimmed by 6 bases and V by 0 bases; bases with no gene match: 7. CDR3 in amino acids: CASSLVLAGNLEQYF. The CDR3 coding sequence is TGCGCCAGCAGCTTGGTTCTAGCGGGAAACCTCGAGCAGTACTTC. Using reference TRBV5-1 and TRBJ2-7 for the parts outside the CDR3, the full variable domain is KAGVTQTPRYLIKTRGQQVTLSCSPISGHRSVSWYQQTPGQGLQFLFEYFSETQRNKGNFPGRFSGRQFSNSRSEMNVSTLELGDSALYLCASSLVLAGNLEQYFGPGTRLTVT.

V and J are TRBV7-2 and TRBJ2-7; D possibly corresponds to TRBD2 (6 bases). The CDR3 runs to 15 residues. The germline V gene encodes CDR1 SGHTA and CDR2 FQGNSA. Trimming shortened V by 1 base and J by 4 bases, and 14 bases separated the two germline ends. CDR3 in amino acids: CASSLGQIGGYEQYF. The CDR3, as DNA: TGTGCCAGCAGCTTAGGGCAGATTGGAGGGTACGAGCAGTACTTC.

The CDR3 bases are TGCGCCAGCAGCCAAGGCCCCGACAGAGAGAAGCTGTTTTTT. This gives the protein CASSQGPDREKLFF. The rearrangement uses TRBV4-3 and TRBJ2-2; D is perhaps TRBD1 (5 bases). CDR3 size: 14 residues. Germline V gives CDR1 LGHNA, CDR2 YSLEER. V lost 1 base to trimming and J lost 12 bases, with 15 bases between them.

The V and J genes are TRBV19 and TRBJ1-1, with a tentative D call TRBD1 (6 bases). The V end was cut by 3 bases, the J end by 0 bases, with 17 bases between. Germline V gives CDR1 LNHDA, CDR2 SQIVND (reference sequence). The CDR3 has 17 amino acids. The CDR3 reads CASSMGVKGGMNTEAFF. CDR3 bases: TGTGCCAGTAGTATGGGAGTCAAAGGGGGGATGAACACTGAAGCTTTCTTT.

This clone was seen once. The CDR3 region is CASSLKLAGLHNEQFF. The CDR3 DNA follows: TGCGCCAGCAGCTTGAAGCTAGCGGGATTACACAATGAGCAGTTCTTC. The rearrangement links TRBV5-1 to TRBJ2-1; 9 bases are shared with TRBD2. The CDR3 covers 16 residues. V dropped 1 base and J dropped 5; count of bases not matched to a gene: 7. Germline V gene lookup returns CDR1 SGHRS and CDR2 YFSETQ.

The chain has TRBV7-8 and TRBJ1-3; D unresolved. V was pared by 4 bases and J by 0 bases, with 10 bases between. This CDR3 is 15 amino acids long. Germline V gene data show CDR1 as SGHVS and CDR2 as FQNEAQ. The CDR3, as DNA: TGTGCCAGCAGCTCCAGGCTTATCTCTGGAAACACCATATATTTT. The encoded protein is CASSSRLISGNTIYF. Full variable domain (outside the CDR3, taken from reference TRBV7-8 and TRBJ1-3): GAGVSQSPRYKVAKRGQDVALRCDPISGHVSLFWYQQALGQGPEFLTYFQNEAQLDKSGLPSDRFFAERPEGSVSTLKIQRTQQEDSAVYLCASSSRLISGNTIYFGEGSWLTVV.

This chain joins TRBV2 and TRBJ1-1; TRBD1 agrees at 7 bases. Germline trimming cut 11 bases from V and 4 bases from J; bases unmatched to any gene: 10. The CDR3 spans 13 residues. The germline CDR1 and CDR2 sequences are SNHLY and FYNNEI. CDR3 DNA: TGTGCCGTCAGGGGGGGAGTCAGCACTGAAGCTTTCTTT. Amino acids: CAVRGGVSTEAFF. The full variable domain, with the rest looked up from reference TRBV2 and TRBJ1-1, is EPEVTQTPSHQVTQMGQEVILRCVPISNHLYFYWYRQILGQKVEFLVSFYNNEISEKSEIFDDQFSVERPDGSNFTLKIRSTKLEDSAMYFCAVRGGVSTEAFFGQGTRLTVV.

The gene calls are TRBV4-3 and TRBJ2-1, with D possibly matching TRBD2 (5 bases). Trimming took off 4 bases at V and 6 bases at J, with 16 bases between the two ends. Germline-derived CDR1 and CDR2 are LGHNA and YSLEER. The CDR3 length is 15 residues. CDR3 coding DNA: TGCGCCAGCAGCCCTAGCCCCGGGTTGCGCAATGAGCAGTTCTTC. It codes for CASSPSPGLRNEQFF.

The CDR3 sequence: CASRQGDTGTGELFF. CDR3 DNA: TGTGCCAGCAGGCAAGGGGACACAGGAACCGGGGAGCTGTTTTTT. J is TRBJ2-2 and V is TRBV28, with D possibly matching TRBD1 (6 bases). Germline loops: CDR1 MDHEN, CDR2 SYDVKM. This CDR3 contains 15 residues. V lost 6 bases and J 5 bases, leaving 16 bases between the germline ends.

J is TRBJ1-1 and V is TRBV28, with TRBD1 as a possible D gene (5 bases). The CDR3 is 14 amino acids. Trimming pared 4 bases from V and 6 bases from J, leaving 15 bases between. CDR1 and CDR2 from the germline V gene are MDHEN and SYDVKM. CDR3 nucleotide sequence: TGTGCCAGCAGTTCCCCCGGGGGGGTCGCTGAAGCTTTCTTT. Its protein is CASSSPGGVAEAFF. Looking up the rest from reference TRBV28 and TRBJ1-1 gives the full variable domain: DVKVTQSSRYLVKRTGEKVFLECVQDMDHENMFWYRQDPGLGLRLIYFSYDVKMKEKGDIPEGYSVSREKKERFSLILESASTNQTSMYLCASSSPGGVAEAFFGQGTRLTVV.

This clone was found once. The V gene is TRBV4-1, the J gene TRBJ2-7; D may match TRBD1 or TRBD2 (5 bases each). The CDR3 has 13 residues. Germline V gene data show CDR1 as MGHRA and CDR2 as YSYEKL. V dropped 1 base and J dropped 7 bases, with 11 bases sitting between them. The CDR3 nucleotides are TGCGCCAGCAGCCAAGGGGGCGGGCGAGAGCAGTACTTC. Its translation: CASSQGGGREQYF.

This clone occurred a few times. The CDR3 is CASRPTTGRNYGYTF. The CDR3, as DNA: TGTGCCAGCAGACCTACGACAGGGAGGAACTATGGCTACACCTTC. This chain uses TRBV7-9 with TRBJ1-2, with TRBD1 identical over 7 bases. The V and J ends lost 6 bases and 2 bases, in that order; junction bases with no gene match: 9. This CDR3 spans 15 amino acids. Germline CDR1 SEHNR, CDR2 FQNEAQ (reference sequence).

This chain connects TRBV21-1 to TRBJ2-2. TRBV21-1 is classified as a pseudogene. The CDR3 consists of 15 residues. CDR3 sequence reads: CASSTERCNTGELFF. The CDR3 bases are TGTGCCAGCAGCACTGAACGTTGTAACACCGGGGAGCTGTTTTTT.

This clone appeared once. J is TRBJ2-7 and V is TRBV2; D not resolved. Between the trimmed V and J ends, which lost 6 bases and 3 bases, there was a span of 12 bases. Per the germline V gene, CDR1 is SNHLY and CDR2 is FYNNEI. This CDR3 has 13 amino acids. CDR3 sequence: CASRVSRNYEQYF. The CDR3 DNA is TGTGCCAGCAGGGTATCGAGAAACTACGAGCAGTACTTC.

This clone was observed a few times. The chain employs TRBV18 and TRBJ1-5; no firm D call. Trimming took 2 bases from V and 5 from J, leaving 7 bases between them. The length of the CDR3 is 13 residues. Germline V gives CDR1 KGHSH, CDR2 LQKENI. This CDR3 reads CASSPGEDQPQHF. Written as DNA, the CDR3 is TGTGCCAGCTCACCAGGGGAGGATCAGCCCCAGCATTTT.

This clone was seen only once. The chain combines TRBV6-6 with TRBJ1-4; D gene ambiguous. The germline gives CDR1 MNHNY, CDR2 SVGAGI (reference sequence). The V end lost 8 bases, the J end lost 5 bases, and 9 bases lay between the germline ends. This CDR3 contains 12 residues. The CDR3 DNA is TGTGCCAGCGGGCGCCCCAATGAAAAACTGTTTTTT. Encoded protein: CASGRPNEKLFF.

V is TRBV9 and J is TRBJ2-7, with 7 bases aligning to TRBD2. Trimming removed 6 bases from V and 4 bases from J; junction bases left unmatched: 16. The CDR3 runs 16 residues. Germline V lookup: CDR1 SGDLS, CDR2 YYNGEE. CDR3 bases: TGTGCCAGCACCCTAGGGGCGGGAGAAGGAATGTACGAGCAGTACTTC. Its translation is CASTLGAGEGMYEQYF.

This chain links TRBV10-2 with TRBJ2-1, with 12 bases aligning to TRBD2. Trimming cost V 7 bases and J 7 bases; bases outside gene matches: 8. This CDR3 is built from 15 residues. In germline, CDR1 is WSHSY, CDR2 SAAADI. The DNA for the CDR3 is TGCGCCAGCACCGAACAAGGGACTAGCGGGAATGAGCAGTTCTTC. Protein: CASTEQGTSGNEQFF.

The V gene is TRBV7-3, the J gene TRBJ2-3; D perhaps matches TRBD2 (5 bases). The CDR3 contains 14 residues. V lost 0 bases and J 2 bases, leaving 6 bases between the germline ends. Looked up from germline, CDR1 is SGHTA and CDR2 is FQGTGA. CDR3 sequence (DNA): TGTGCCAGCAGCTTAACTAGCGCCACAGATACGCAGTATTTT. Translation: CASSLTSATDTQYF.

The chain couples TRBV5-4 to TRBJ2-5, with 16 bases matching TRBD2. Germline CDR1 reads SGHNT; CDR2 reads YYREEE (reference sequence). The J segment lost 5 bases and the V segment lost 3 bases, leaving 10 bases of the junction unmatched. CDR3 length: 18 residues. The chain's CDR3 is CASSWGGLAGGPGETQYF. CDR3 nucleotide sequence: TGTGCCAGCAGCTGGGGGGGACTAGCGGGAGGGCCGGGGGAGACCCAGTACTTC.

This chain joins TRBV5-1 and TRBJ1-4, with D perhaps matching TRBD1 (6 bases). The CDR3 covers 15 residues. V lost 3 bases and J 8 bases, leaving 17 bases between the germline ends. The V gene's germline CDR1 is SGHRS and CDR2 YFSETQ. The CDR3 nucleotides are TGCGCCAGCAGCTGGGGGGCAGGGGATAAGGAAAAACTGTTTTTT. Its translation is CASSWGAGDKEKLFF. The full variable domain, completed using reference TRBV5-1 and TRBJ1-4, is KAGVTQTPRYLIKTRGQQVTLSCSPISGHRSVSWYQQTPGQGLQFLFEYFSETQRNKGNFPGRFSGRQFSNSRSEMNVSTLELGDSALYLCASSWGAGDKEKLFFGSGTQLSVL.